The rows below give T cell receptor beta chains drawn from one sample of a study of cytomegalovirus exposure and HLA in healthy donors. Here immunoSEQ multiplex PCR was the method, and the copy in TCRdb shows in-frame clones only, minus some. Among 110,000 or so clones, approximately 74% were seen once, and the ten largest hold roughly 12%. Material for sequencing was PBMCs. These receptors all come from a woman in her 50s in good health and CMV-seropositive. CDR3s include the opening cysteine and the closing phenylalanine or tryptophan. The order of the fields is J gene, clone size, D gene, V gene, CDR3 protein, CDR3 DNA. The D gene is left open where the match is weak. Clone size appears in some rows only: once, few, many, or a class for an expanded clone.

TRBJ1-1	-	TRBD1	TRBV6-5	CASSYRQGFEINF	TGTGCCAGCAGTTATCGACAGGGTTTCGAGATCAACTTT
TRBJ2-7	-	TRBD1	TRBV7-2	CASSSQPGQGAKEQYF	TGTGCCAGCAGCTCGCAACCGGGACAGGGGGCGAAAGAGCAGTACTTC
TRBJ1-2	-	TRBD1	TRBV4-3	CASSQEPGGGSGYGYTF	TGCGCCAGCAGCCAAGAGCCTGGAGGGGGCTCGGGATATGGCTACACCTTC
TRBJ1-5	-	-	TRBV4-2	CASSPAEDSTQPQHF	TGTGCCAGCAGCCCCGCAGAGGACAGTACTCAGCCCCAGCATTTT
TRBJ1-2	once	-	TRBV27	CASRGYQYGYTF	TGTGCCAGCCGCGGCTACCAGTATGGCTACACCTTC
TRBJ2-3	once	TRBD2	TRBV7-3	CASSSTSGSADTQYF	TGTGCCAGCAGCTCAACTAGCGGAAGCGCAGATACGCAGTATTTT
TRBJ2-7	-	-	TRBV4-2	CASSQAGDAYEQYF	TGTGCCAGCAGCCAAGCAGGGGATGCCTACGAGCAGTACTTC
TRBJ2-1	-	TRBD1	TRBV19	CASSRAPGQGFNEQFF	TGTGCCAGTAGTAGGGCCCCGGGACAGGGTTTCAATGAGCAGTTCTTC
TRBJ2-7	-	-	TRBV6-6	CASGIAGSLREQYF	TGTGCCAGCGGAATAGCTGGGTCTCTTCGCGAGCAGTACTTC
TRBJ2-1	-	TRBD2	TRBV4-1	CASSQDGFTSGQRFF	TGCGCCAGCAGCCAAGACGGATTTACTAGCGGACAAAGGTTCTTC
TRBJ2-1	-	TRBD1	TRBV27	CASSLNRQGSFLKPLYNEQFF	TGTGCCAGCAGTTTAAATAGACAGGGATCATTCCTAAAGCCCCTCTACAATGAGCAGTTCTTC
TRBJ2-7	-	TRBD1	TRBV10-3	CAISDRQGGYEQYF	TGTGCCATCAGTGACAGACAGGGGGGCTACGAGCAGTACTTC
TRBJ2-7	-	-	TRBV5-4	CASSPTGAMGTYEQYF	TGTGCCAGCAGCCCGACAGGCGCCATGGGAACCTACGAGCAGTACTTC
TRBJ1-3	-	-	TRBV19	CASSIGLPGNTIYF	TGTGCCAGTAGTATCGGTTTGCCGGGAAACACCATATATTTT
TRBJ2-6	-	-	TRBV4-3	CASSQEQGSTGANVLTF	TGCGCCAGCAGCCAGGAACAGGGTAGCACTGGGGCCAACGTCCTGACTTTC
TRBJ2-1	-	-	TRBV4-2	CASSQVGLYNEQFF	TGTGCCAGCAGCCAAGTTGGGCTGTACAATGAGCAGTTCTTC
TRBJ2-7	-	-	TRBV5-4	CASSLEGTNSYEQYF	TGTGCCAGCAGCTTGGAAGGGACAAACTCCTACGAGCAGTACTTC
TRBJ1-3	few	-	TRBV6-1	CASSEAGLSGNTIYF	TGTGCCAGCAGTGAAGCGGGCCTCTCTGGAAACACCATATATTTT
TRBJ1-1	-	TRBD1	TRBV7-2	CASSLVGQGGNFEAFF	TGTGCCAGCAGCTTGGTTGGACAGGGAGGTAATTTTGAAGCTTTCTTT
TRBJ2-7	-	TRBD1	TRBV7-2	CASSLTGSSYEQYF	TGTGCCAGCAGCCTGACAGGGAGCTCCTACGAGCAGTACTTC
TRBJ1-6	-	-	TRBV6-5	CASSYLERSGTPLHF	TGTGCCAGCAGTTACCTAGAACGGTCGGGGACACCCCTCCACTTT
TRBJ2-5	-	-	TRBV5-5	CASSLEGLQETQYF	TGTGCCAGCAGCTTAGAGGGTCTCCAAGAGACCCAGTACTTC